These 32 T cell receptor beta chains originate from one sample sequenced in a study of T cell responses to AZD1222 COVID-19 vaccine. The method was immunoSEQ multiplex PCR; TCRdb's version includes in-frame clones alone and lacks a portion of them. The profile shows around 88,000 clones, roughly 90% of them singletons. The sample in question was peripheral blood, obtained on day 0 of AZD1222 vaccination. These receptors all come from an adult in good health.

In nucleotides, the CDR3 is TGCGCCAGCAGCTCCTCAGACGGGATGAACACTGAAGCTTTCTTT. This sequence encodes CASSSSDGMNTEAFF. The V gene is TRBV5-1, the J gene TRBJ1-1; D uncertain. Between the trimmed V and J ends, which lost 3 bases and 0 bases, there was a span of 12 bases. This CDR3 spans 15 amino acids. Germline V gives CDR1 SGHRS, CDR2 YFSETQ.

This chain uses TRBV6-5 with TRBJ1-5; TRBD1 might be the D (5 bases). The CDR3 has 14 amino acids. CDR1 MNHEY and CDR2 SVGAGI come from the germline V gene. The V end was cut by 8 bases, the J end by 0 bases, with 11 bases between. The CDR3 coding sequence is TGTGCCAGCTCGATCGGGGCTAGCAATCAGCCCCAGCATTTT. Translation gives CASSIGASNQPQHF.

This chain connects TRBV5-1 to TRBJ1-5; D unresolved. The CDR3 loop spans 14 amino acids. Per germline, CDR1 SGHRS and CDR2 YFSETQ. The ends were cut back, 4 bases at V and 6 bases at J, with 14 bases in the middle. This chain's CDR3 is CASSLGREGQPQHF. The DNA of the CDR3 is TGCGCCAGCAGCCTCGGGAGGGAGGGTCAGCCCCAGCATTTT.

This clone appeared a few times. This chain connects TRBV28 to TRBJ1-3; D not resolved. The V and J ends lost 1 base and 4 bases respectively, with 8 bases between them. Germline-derived CDR1 and CDR2 are MDHEN and SYDVKM. This CDR3 has 14 residues. CDR3 coding DNA: TGTGCCAGCAGTTTATACGGGGTCGGAAACACCATATATTTT. It translates to CASSLYGVGNTIYF.

The chain recombines TRBV19 with TRBJ1-5; a weak D match, TRBD1 (6 bases). V was clipped by 3 bases and J by 3 bases, with 12 bases between them. Germline V CDR1 and CDR2: LNHDA, SQIVND (reference sequence). CDR3 size: 15 residues. The CDR3 region is CASSIIQGSNQPQHF. CDR3 DNA: TGTGCCAGTAGTATCATACAGGGCTCCAATCAGCCCCAGCATTTT.

J is TRBJ2-5 and V is TRBV10-3, with a possible D match to TRBD1 (5 bases). CDR1 is ENHRY and CDR2 is SYGVKD in the germline V gene. Trimming stripped 10 bases from V and 5 bases from J, with 20 bases between. The CDR3 extends over 14 amino acids. The CDR3 here is CATRVSEVGETQYF. The CDR3 bases are TGTGCCACCAGGGTGTCCGAGGTCGGGGAGACCCAGTACTTC.

This clone was observed a few times. The rearrangement joins TRBV29-1 to TRBJ2-4; D not resolved. CDR1 and CDR2 (germline): SQVTM, ANQGSEA. The V end lost 6 bases, the J end lost 9 bases, and 21 bases lay between the germline ends. The CDR3 has 14 residues. The CDR3 loop is CSVKLNSAFGIQYF. DNA of the CDR3: TGCAGCGTGAAACTGAATTCGGCCTTCGGCATTCAGTACTTC.

V gene TRBV7-9 combines with J gene TRBJ2-7; 9 positions agree with TRBD1. V lost 5 bases and J lost 7; bases outside the gene matches: 12. The CDR3 has 15 residues. Germline assignment: CDR1 SEHNR and CDR2 FQNEAQ (reference sequence). The CDR3 region is CASSARGQGTEEQYF. As DNA, the CDR3 is TGTGCCAGCAGCGCCAGGGGACAGGGAACGGAAGAGCAGTACTTC.

This clone was seen only once. The gene calls are TRBV5-4 and TRBJ1-6; 7 positions match TRBD1. The CDR3 totals 14 residues. The V gene's germline CDR1 is SGHNT and CDR2 YYREEE (reference sequence). Trimming cost V 2 bases and J 10 bases; bases outside gene matches: 6. The CDR3 sequence: CASSFRDRVSPLHF. The CDR3 DNA follows: TGTGCCAGCAGCTTCCGGGACAGAGTCTCACCCCTCCACTTT.

The V call is TRBV5-1, the J call TRBJ2-1; D tentatively reads TRBD1 or TRBD2 (6 bases each). This CDR3 has 13 residues. The V gene's germline CDR1 is SGHRS and CDR2 YFSETQ. Between the trimmed V and J ends, which lost 4 bases and 9 bases, there was a span of 14 bases. CDR3 sequence reads: CASSPEGGREQFF. CDR3 sequence (DNA): TGCGCCAGCAGCCCCGAGGGGGGTCGTGAGCAGTTCTTC.

This chain links TRBV11-3 with TRBJ1-1, with D possibly TRBD1 on 5 matching bases. Looked up from germline, CDR1 is SGHNT and CDR2 is YENEEA. V was pared by 5 bases and J by 2 bases, with 9 bases between. There are 13 residues in the CDR3. CDR3 protein: CASSPGVNTEAFF. DNA for the CDR3: TGTGCCAGCAGCCCGGGGGTTAACACTGAAGCTTTCTTT.

V and J are TRBV20-1 and TRBJ2-1; D is undetermined. Between the trimmed V and J ends, which lost 2 bases and 13 bases, there was a span of 9 bases. Germline V gives CDR1 DFQATT, CDR2 SNEGSKA (reference sequence). This CDR3 spans 10 amino acids. In DNA, the CDR3 is TGCAGTGCTAGACTAATAGACCAGTTCTTC. Amino acid sequence: CSARLIDQFF.

The CDR3: CASSKGAGVETQYF. DNA of the CDR3: TGTGCCAGCAGCAAAGGGGCGGGAGTGGAGACCCAGTACTTC. The chain links TRBV3-1 (or the pseudogene TRBV3-2) to TRBJ2-5; 7 nucleotides line up with TRBD2. The germline V gene has CDR1 LGHDT and CDR2 YNNKEL (reference sequence). The CDR3 sequence is 14 residues long. V lost 5 bases, J lost 5 bases, and 8 bases stayed unmatched.

This chain uses TRBV19 with TRBJ2-7; tentatively, D is TRBD1 (6 bases). The CDR3 loop spans 13 amino acids. Germline loops: CDR1 LNHDA, CDR2 SQIVND (reference sequence). The ends were cut back, 3 bases at V and 5 bases at J, with 11 bases in the middle. The CDR3 DNA follows: TGTGCCAGTAGTATGTCCAGGGGCAACGAGCAGTACTTC. Protein: CASSMSRGNEQYF. The variable domain in full, completed from reference TRBV19 and TRBJ2-7, reads DGGITQSPKYLFRKEGQNVTLSCEQNLNHDAMYWYRQDPGQGLRLIYYSQIVNDFQKGDIAEGYSVSREKKESFPLTVTSAQKNPTAFYLCASSMSRGNEQYFGPGTRLTVT.

The rearrangement links TRBV5-6 to TRBJ2-5; D gene uncertain. The CDR3 totals 12 residues. The germline CDR1 and CDR2 sequences are SGHDT and YYEEEE. Trimming took off 6 bases at V and 4 bases at J, with 10 bases between the two ends. The CDR3 is CASTAWRETQYF. The DNA for the CDR3 is TGTGCCAGCACGGCGTGGCGAGAGACCCAGTACTTC.

V is TRBV7-2 and J is TRBJ2-2; D is unclear. The CDR3 totals 15 residues. The V end was cut by 5 bases, the J end by 1 base, with 11 bases between. The V gene's germline CDR1 is SGHTA and CDR2 FQGNSA. The CDR3 bases are TGTGCCAGCAGCCCGCAGCGTAGGAACACCGGGGAGCTGTTTTTT. It is translated as CASSPQRRNTGELFF.

The J gene is TRBJ2-1, the V gene TRBV5-4; the match to TRBD2 covers 10 bases. Germline lookup yields CDR1 SGHNT and CDR2 YYREEE (reference sequence). The CDR3 is made up of 15 amino acids. The V gene end was trimmed by 3 bases and the J gene end by 2 bases; junction bases not matched to a gene: 2. CDR3 DNA: TGTGCCAGCAGCTCAAGCGGGAGGGCCTACAATGAGCAGTTCTTC. The encoded protein is CASSSSGRAYNEQFF.

This clone has only one observation. The chain links TRBV5-1 to TRBJ2-2; no definite D call. V lost 2 bases, J lost 6 bases, and 5 bases lay in between. Germline V CDR1 and CDR2: SGHRS, YFSETQ. The length of the CDR3 is 12 residues. CDR3 amino acids: CASSFLAGELFF. The CDR3 DNA follows: TGCGCCAGCAGCTTCCTTGCCGGGGAGCTGTTTTTT.

This clone was detected only once. V gene TRBV29-1 combines with J gene TRBJ2-7, with 7 bases matching TRBD1. With 6 bases clipped from V and 7 bases from J, the junction kept 6 bases outside the gene matches. This CDR3 contains 11 residues. Germline V gives CDR1 SQVTM, CDR2 ANQGSEA. DNA for the CDR3: TGCAGCGTGCGAAAACAGGGGGAGCAGTACTTC. The encoded protein is CSVRKQGEQYF.

The CDR3 spells CASKQGEVETQYF. The CDR3 nucleotides read TGTGCCAGTAAACAGGGGGAGGTAGAGACCCAGTACTTC. The rearrangement uses TRBV10-3 and TRBJ2-5; 8 bases fit TRBD1. The CDR3 totals 13 residues. CDR1 and CDR2 from the germline V gene are ENHRY and SYGVKD. The trim removed 10 bases at V and 4 bases at J, leaving 8 bases unmatched.

The V and J genes are TRBV3-1 (or the pseudogene TRBV3-2) and TRBJ2-3; 10 positions match TRBD2. CDR1 is LGHDT, CDR2 YNNKEL, per germline (reference sequence). The V gene end was trimmed by 1 base and the J gene end by 4 bases; junction bases not matched to a gene: 5. CDR3 length equals 16 residues. CDR3 sequence: CASSQGGLASADTQYF. The DNA for the CDR3 is TGTGCCAGCAGCCAAGGGGGACTAGCGTCAGCAGATACGCAGTATTTT.

The J gene is TRBJ2-4, the V gene TRBV24-1, with D uncertain. CDR1 is KGHDR, CDR2 SFDVKD, per germline. There are 14 residues in the CDR3. Trimming removed 5 bases from V and 0 bases from J, with 7 bases in between. Written as DNA, the CDR3 is TGTGCCACCAGTGCGCCGGGAGCCAAAAACATTCAGTACTTC. Amino acids: CATSAPGAKNIQYF.

The chain uses TRBV6-5 and TRBJ1-3, with no clear D. CDR1 MNHEY and CDR2 SVGAGI come from the germline V gene. Trimming took off 6 bases at V and 0 bases at J, with 9 bases between the two ends. The length of the CDR3 is 14 residues. Here the CDR3 reads CASSRQVSGNTIYF. The CDR3 DNA reads TGTGCCAGCAGCAGACAAGTCTCTGGAAACACCATATATTTT.

This chain connects TRBV4-1 to TRBJ1-4, with 9 positions matching TRBD1. CDR3 size: 15 residues. From germline, CDR1 is MGHRA and CDR2 YSYEKL. V shed 5 bases, J shed 3 bases, and the junction held 4 bases outside the gene matches. CDR3 in DNA: TGCGCCAGCAGCTTCACAGGGGGCCCTAATGAAAAACTGTTTTTT. It specifies CASSFTGGPNEKLFF.

In the case of this clone: Other DNA sequences in the same sample also yield this CDR3. The rearrangement uses TRBV19 and TRBJ1-1; D is undetermined. The germline V gene has CDR1 LNHDA and CDR2 SQIVND (reference sequence). Trimming stripped 1 base from V and 5 bases from J, with 8 bases between. The CDR3 covers 13 residues. CDR3 nucleotide sequence: TGTGCCAGTAGTATAGTCCGGGAAACTGAAGCTTTCTTT. Translation gives CASSIVRETEAFF.

J is TRBJ1-6 and V is TRBV18; TRBD1 agrees at 8 bases. Per the germline V gene, CDR1 is KGHSH and CDR2 is LQKENI. CDR3 length: 14 residues. The J segment lost 10 bases and the V segment lost 6 bases, leaving 8 bases of the junction unmatched. The DNA of the CDR3 is TGTGCCAGCTCTCTCGACAGGGGAGAATCACCCCTCCACTTT. It specifies CASSLDRGESPLHF. The complete variable domain, with remaining parts taken from reference TRBV18 and TRBJ1-6, reads NAGVMQNPRHLVRRRGQEARLRCSPMKGHSHVYWYRQLPEEGLKFMVYLQKENIIDESGMPKERFSAEFPKEGPSILRIQQVVRGDSAAYFCASSLDRGESPLHFGNGTRLTVT.

The chain employs TRBV5-1 and TRBJ2-2, with D maybe TRBD1 (6 bases). V dropped 8 bases and J dropped 2 bases, with 16 bases sitting between them. This CDR3 comprises 15 residues. The germline gives CDR1 SGHRS, CDR2 YFSETQ. CDR3 sequence: CASSQGIPNTGELFF. The CDR3 coding sequence is TGCGCCAGTAGCCAGGGGATCCCTAACACCGGGGAGCTGTTTTTT.

This clone was observed once. V usage is TRBV27 and J usage is TRBJ1-1; 7 bases match TRBD1. V shed 5 bases and J 5 bases; nucleotides not matched to a gene: 8. In germline, CDR1 is MNHEY, CDR2 SMNVEV (reference sequence). The CDR3 runs 14 residues. As DNA, the CDR3 is TGTGCCAGCAGTCCGACAGGGTATGGAACTGAAGCTTTCTTT. This sequence encodes CASSPTGYGTEAFF.

The gene calls are TRBV10-3 and TRBJ1-4; possible D gene TRBD1, 5 bases. Trimming took 2 bases from V and 8 from J, leaving 15 bases between them. Per the germline V gene, CDR1 is ENHRY and CDR2 is SYGVKD. The CDR3 has 15 amino acids. The CDR3 is CAISESREAYEKLFF. In nucleotides, the CDR3 is TGTGCCATCAGTGAGAGCAGGGAGGCGTACGAAAAACTGTTTTTT.

CDR3 nucleotide sequence: TGTGCCAGCAGCCAGGACAGCTTTAGCAATCAGCCCCAGCATTTT. Translated: CASSQDSFSNQPQHF. J is TRBJ1-5 and V is TRBV6-4, with D possibly being TRBD1 (6 bases). Trimming stripped 6 bases from V and 0 bases from J, with 12 bases between. This CDR3 has 15 amino acids. Germline CDR1 and CDR2: MRHNA and SNTAGT.

The rearrangement joins TRBV11-2 to TRBJ2-7, with no clear D. The V and J ends lost 1 base and 4 bases respectively, with 11 bases between them. The CDR3 sequence is 14 residues long. Germline values: CDR1 SGHAT, CDR2 FQNNGV. CDR3 nucleotides: TGTGCCAGCAGCTTAGTCGTAGCAGATTACGAGCAGTACTTC. This codes for CASSLVVADYEQYF.

This rearrangement joins TRBV7-9 to TRBJ1-1; D is unresolved. Germline V lookup: CDR1 SEHNR, CDR2 FQNEAQ (reference sequence). The CDR3 runs to 14 residues. V was cut by 1 base and J by 1 base, with 7 bases left in between. The CDR3 sequence is CASSLVGGNTEAFF. The CDR3 DNA sequence: TGTGCCAGCAGCTTAGTTGGCGGGAACACTGAAGCTTTCTTT.